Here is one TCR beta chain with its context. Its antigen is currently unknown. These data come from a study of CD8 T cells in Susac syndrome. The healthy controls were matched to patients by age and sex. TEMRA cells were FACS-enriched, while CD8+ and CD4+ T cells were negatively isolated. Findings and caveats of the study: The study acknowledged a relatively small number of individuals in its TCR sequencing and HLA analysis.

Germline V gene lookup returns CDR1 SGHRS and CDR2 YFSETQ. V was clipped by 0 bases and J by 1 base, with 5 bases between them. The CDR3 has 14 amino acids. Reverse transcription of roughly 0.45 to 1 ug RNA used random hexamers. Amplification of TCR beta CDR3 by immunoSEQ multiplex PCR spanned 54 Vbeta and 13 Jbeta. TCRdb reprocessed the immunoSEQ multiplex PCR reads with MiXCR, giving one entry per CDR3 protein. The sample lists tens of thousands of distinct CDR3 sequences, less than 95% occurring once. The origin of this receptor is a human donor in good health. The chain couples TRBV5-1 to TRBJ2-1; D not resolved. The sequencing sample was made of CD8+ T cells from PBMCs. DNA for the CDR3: TGCGCCAGCAGCTTGGTGACATCCTACAATGAGCAGTTCTTC. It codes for CASSLVTSYNEQFF.